This passage covers 20 T cell receptor beta chains from one sample sequenced in a study of cytomegalovirus exposure and HLA in healthy donors. 13 Jbeta primers and 60 Vbeta primers were used for the PCR. Only in-frame clones appear in the TCRdb table, and some are missing; sequencing was by immunoSEQ multiplex PCR. The table lists around 33,000 clones. What was sequenced was PBMCs. All receptors derive from a woman between 40 and 55 years old in good health and CMV-seropositive.

This sequence joins TRBV7-2 and TRBJ2-1; TRBD2 agrees at 12 bases. The CDR3 has 16 amino acids. The V gene's germline CDR1 is SGHTA and CDR2 FQGNSA. Unmatched junction bases numbered 5, after V lost 1 base and J lost 7 bases. In DNA, the CDR3 is TGTGCCAGCAGCTTAGACCTAGCGGGAGGGGGTAATGAGCAGTTCTTC. Translation gives CASSLDLAGGGNEQFF.

This chain uses TRBV11-2 with TRBJ2-1; the match to TRBD2 covers 10 bases. J lost 9 bases, V lost 6 bases, and 8 bases had no gene match. The CDR3 length is 14 residues. The germline CDR1 and CDR2 sequences are SGHAT and FQNNGV. The CDR3 coding sequence is TGTGCCAGCAGTGGGACTAGCGCTTCTGGTGAGCAGTTCTTC. Its protein is CASSGTSASGEQFF.

The genes are TRBV9 and TRBJ2-2, with D unresolved. This CDR3 region has 15 residues. Germline assignment: CDR1 SGDLS and CDR2 YYNGEE. V was cut by 5 bases and J by 5 bases, with 16 bases left in between. CDR3 residues: CASSQNEELTGELFF. CDR3 coding DNA: TGTGCCAGCAGTCAAAATGAGGAGTTGACCGGGGAGCTGTTTTTT.

CDR3 coding DNA: TGTGCCAGCTCACCTCCTTCGGCCCTAGCGAGCACCGGGGAGCTGTTTTTT. This encodes CASSPPSALASTGELFF. The chain links TRBV18 to TRBJ2-2, with a tentative D call TRBD2 (6 bases). The germline CDR1 and CDR2 sequences are KGHSH and LQKENI. The V and J ends lost 3 bases and 4 bases respectively, with 18 bases between them. The CDR3 length is 17 residues.

The chain couples TRBV15 to TRBJ1-2; a possible D gene is TRBD1 (5 bases). The CDR3 loop spans 14 amino acids. The V gene's germline CDR1 is LNHNV and CDR2 YYDKDF (reference sequence). V lost 5 bases, J lost 5 bases, and 15 bases lay in between. The CDR3: CATSRYMTEYGYTF. The CDR3 nucleotides read TGTGCCACCAGCCGATATATGACAGAGTATGGCTACACCTTC.

The rearrangement joins TRBV6-1 to TRBJ1-5; D not resolved. V was clipped by 4 bases and J by 0 bases, with 7 bases between them. Germline V lookup: CDR1 MNHNS, CDR2 SASEGT. The CDR3 covers 14 residues. The CDR3 DNA is TGTGCCAGCAGTGTCAGTGGTAGCAATCAGCCCCAGCATTTT. This encodes CASSVSGSNQPQHF.

The rearrangement links TRBV28 to TRBJ2-2, with 13 bases matching TRBD2. This CDR3 is 16 amino acids long. V shed 3 bases, J shed 6 bases, and the junction held 4 bases outside the gene matches. Per the germline V gene, CDR1 is MDHEN and CDR2 is SYDVKM. In DNA form, the CDR3 reads TGTGCCAGCAGTTTGGCACTAGCGGGAGGGGCCGGGGAGCTGTTTTTT. Translated, it gives CASSLALAGGAGELFF.

The J gene is TRBJ2-5, the V gene TRBV7-9, with D possibly being TRBD1 (6 bases). The CDR3 runs 13 residues. V lost 8 bases to trimming and J lost 5 bases, with 15 bases between them. Germline values: CDR1 SEHNR, CDR2 FQNEAQ (reference sequence). CDR3 protein: CASSQGLHETQYF. CDR3 sequence (DNA): TGTGCCAGCTCACAGGGTTTACACGAGACCCAGTACTTC.

The V call is TRBV30, the J call TRBJ2-1; maybe TRBD2 (6 bases). CDR1 and CDR2 (germline): GTSNPN, SVGIG (reference sequence). Trimming took 7 bases from V and 0 from J, leaving 16 bases between them. This CDR3 comprises 15 residues. The CDR3 loop is CASEGWRSSYNEQFF. The CDR3 DNA reads as TGTGCCTCGGAGGGGTGGCGGAGCTCCTACAATGAGCAGTTCTTC.

The chain recombines TRBV29-1 with TRBJ2-1; TRBD2 matches 14 bases. V was clipped by 4 bases and J by 7 bases; unmatched bases: 12. The CDR3 covers 17 residues. CDR1 and CDR2 from the germline V gene are SQVTM and ANQGSEA. In DNA form, the CDR3 reads TGCAGCGTTGCGGCCCTGACTAGCGGGAGGGCGGGGAATGAGCAGTTCTTC. Protein: CSVAALTSGRAGNEQFF.

V usage is TRBV15 and J usage is TRBJ2-7; 11 bases line up with TRBD2. This CDR3 comprises 18 residues. Germline V gene sequence: CDR1 LNHNV, CDR2 YYDKDF (reference sequence). The V segment lost 0 bases and the J segment 1 base; nucleotides outside the gene matches: 8. The CDR3 DNA is TGTGCCACCAGCAGAGAGCCCCCTAGCGGGAGGAATTCCTACGAGCAGTACTTC. This sequence encodes CATSREPPSGRNSYEQYF.

The CDR3 reads CASSVTSGRTDEQFF. Here the CDR3 DNA reads TGTGCCAGCAGCGTAACTAGCGGGAGAACCGATGAGCAGTTCTTC. This chain uses TRBV9 with TRBJ2-1; 11 bases align to TRBD2. With V trimmed by 1 base and J by 8 bases, 5 bases remained unmatched. Germline V gene lookup returns CDR1 SGDLS and CDR2 YYNGEE. This CDR3 is built from 15 residues. The variable domain in full, completed from reference TRBV9 and TRBJ2-1, reads DSGVTQTPKHLITATGQRVTLRCSPRSGDLSVYWYQQSLDQGLQFLIQYYNGEERAKGNILERFSAQQFPDLHSELNLSSLELGDSALYFCASSVTSGRTDEQFFGPGTRLTVL.

The chain employs TRBV6-5 and TRBJ2-3; 10 nucleotides align to TRBD1. Germline V gene data show CDR1 as MNHEY and CDR2 as SVGAGI. The junction had 11 bases not matched to a gene; V was cut back by 5 bases and J by 9 bases. The CDR3 has 15 amino acids. The CDR3 protein is CASSRRDRGAATQYF. The CDR3 region has the DNA TGTGCCAGCAGTCGCCGGGACAGGGGAGCGGCAACGCAGTATTTT.

For the CDR3, the DNA is TGTGCCAGCAGTATAAATAGCAATCAGCCCCAGCATTTT. It yields the protein CASSINSNQPQHF. The chain has TRBV6-5 and TRBJ1-5, with D unclear. The CDR3 totals 13 residues. V lost 5 bases, J lost 0 bases, and 5 bases lay in between. The germline V gene has CDR1 MNHEY and CDR2 SVGAGI.

The chain is built from TRBV5-6 and TRBJ1-6; D remains ambiguous. V was trimmed by 0 bases and J by 6 bases, leaving 13 bases between them. This CDR3 has 16 residues. Germline V gene lookup returns CDR1 SGHDT and CDR2 YYEEEE. CDR3 in DNA: TGTGCCAGCAGCTTGGGTCGGGGTCCGACTAATTCACCCCTCCACTTT. Translated: CASSLGRGPTNSPLHF.

The chain uses TRBV4-1 and TRBJ2-7; no clear D. V lost 1 base and J lost 6, with 19 bases in between. The length of the CDR3 is 16 residues. Per germline, CDR1 MGHRA and CDR2 YSYEKL. This CDR3 reads CASSQVDILVVREQYF. CDR3 coding DNA: TGCGCCAGCAGCCAAGTCGATATTTTAGTAGTCCGCGAGCAGTACTTC.

V and J are TRBV4-2 and TRBJ2-1; D might be TRBD2 (5 bases). There are 14 residues in the CDR3. Germline-derived CDR1 and CDR2 are LGHNA and YNFKEQ. The germline V and J ends were trimmed by 4 bases and 0 bases, with 7 bases remaining between them. The CDR3 DNA reads TGTGCCAGCAGCCCCACTAGCTCCTACAATGAGCAGTTCTTC. Its protein is CASSPTSSYNEQFF.

The rearrangement links TRBV4-1 to TRBJ2-2, with 7 bases that match TRBD1. V gave up 4 bases and J gave up 1 base; unmatched junction bases: 3. In germline, CDR1 is MGHRA, CDR2 YSYEKL. CDR3 size: 15 residues. The chain's CDR3 is CASSRDRENTGELFF. DNA of the CDR3: TGCGCCAGCAGCCGTGACAGGGAGAACACCGGGGAGCTGTTTTTT.

In the case of this clone: One end of the junction is discordant with germline, which a read error may explain. The chain is built from TRBV29-1 and TRBJ2-3, with a tentative D call TRBD2 (7 bases). The CDR3 is made up of 13 amino acids. The germline CDR1 and CDR2 sequences are SQVTM and ANQGSEA. CDR3 nucleotide sequence: TGCAGCGTTAGCGAAGGGGGGGCAGATAAGCAGTATTTT. Its protein is CSVSEGGADKQYF.

The CDR3, as DNA: TGTGCCAGCAGCTCCGGGAGGAGGGGTGAGCAGTTCTTC. This sequence encodes CASSSGRRGEQFF. The chain carries TRBV5-4 and TRBJ2-1; 7 bases align to TRBD2. V shed 3 bases and J 9 bases; nucleotides not matched to a gene: 6. Germline lookup yields CDR1 SGHNT and CDR2 YYREEE (reference sequence). This CDR3 has 13 amino acids.